This TCR beta chain was documented in a study of regulatory T cells in long-lasting Graves disease. Relying on iRepertoire HTBI primers and Arm-PCR of CDR3 regions, the team built TCR beta libraries. Original analysis: Segment identification across samples yielded around 64 TRBV and about 14 TRBJ segments. MiXCR, run by TCRdb on the multiplex PCR reads, gives a single entry per CDR3 protein. In this record, the V and J calls reflect TCRdb's handling and not the investigators' own analysis. Among hundreds of thousands of distinct CDR3 sequences, 15% to 20% were seen once, and the ten largest hold 18%. The time point is: newly diagnosed GD, antithyroid drugs for less than 3 months. Scientists built the TCR library using RNA that was extracted from PBMCs. Patient provenance is recorded as an endocrinology department in Xi'an, China. Separately, the same data were catalogued under a study of T cells in Graves' hyperthyroidism and ophthalmopathy. From that study: Investigators excluded patients with uncontrolled infection, other autoimmune disease, pregnancy or lactation.

The sample consisted of peripheral blood mononuclear cells (PBMCs), taken at new diagnosis, from a patient treated with antithyroid drugs. This clonotype originated in a woman in her twenties or thirties with Graves disease.

The CDR3 nucleotides read TGTGCCAGCAGCTTGTCCAGACTAGCGGGGGGTCGCGGTGAGCAGTTCTTC. Its translation: CASSLSRLAGGRGEQFF. This chain joins TRBV7-8 and TRBJ2-1; 13 nucleotides align to TRBD2. Germline V gene lookup returns CDR1 SGHVS and CDR2 FQNEAQ. V lost 3 bases, J lost 9 bases, and 11 bases stayed unmatched. The CDR3 length is 17 residues.